The subject of this entry is one T cell receptor beta chain. As handled by the study authors: Cell counts per sample came from amplifying reference gene primers. TCRdb keeps only in-frame clones here, not all; method: immunoSEQ multiplex PCR. For V, J and clone size, that table is used; D and trimming come from the DNA. Here the sample spans approximately 150,000 clones, 87% being singletons. The entry originates in a study of blood T cell repertoires in COVID-19. Study-level background: The United States, Italy and Spain supplied acute and convalescent COVID-19 samples.

The germline V and J ends were trimmed by 0 bases and 3 bases, with 9 bases remaining between them. The length of the CDR3 is 13 residues. CDR1 is GTSNPN and CDR2 is SVGIG in the germline V gene (reference sequence). Sequenced sample: peripheral blood. This TCR was sampled from a woman aged 45-65 years with acute or convalescent COVID-19. This chain joins TRBV30 and TRBJ2-7, with D unclear. The chain's CDR3 is CAWSVRSIYEQYF. The CDR3 DNA is TGTGCCTGGAGTGTACGCAGTATCTACGAGCAGTACTTC.